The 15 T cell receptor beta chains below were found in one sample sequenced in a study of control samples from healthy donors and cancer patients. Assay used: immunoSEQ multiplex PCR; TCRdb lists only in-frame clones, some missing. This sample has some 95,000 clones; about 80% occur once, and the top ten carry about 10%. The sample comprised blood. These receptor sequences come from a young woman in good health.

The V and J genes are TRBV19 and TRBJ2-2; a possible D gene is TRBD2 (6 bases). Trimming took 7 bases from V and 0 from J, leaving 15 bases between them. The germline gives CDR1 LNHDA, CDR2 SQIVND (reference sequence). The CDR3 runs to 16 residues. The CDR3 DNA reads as TGTGCCAGTAATCAAGGCGGAGGGGCGAACACCGGGGAGCTGTTTTTT. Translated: CASNQGGGANTGELFF.

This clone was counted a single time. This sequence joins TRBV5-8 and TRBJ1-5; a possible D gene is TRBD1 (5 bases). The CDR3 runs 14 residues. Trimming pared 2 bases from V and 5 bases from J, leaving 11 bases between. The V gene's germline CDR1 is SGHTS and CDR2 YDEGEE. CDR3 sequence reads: CASSLRGDDQPQHF. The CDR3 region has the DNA TGTGCCAGCAGCTTACGGGGGGATGATCAGCCCCAGCATTTT.

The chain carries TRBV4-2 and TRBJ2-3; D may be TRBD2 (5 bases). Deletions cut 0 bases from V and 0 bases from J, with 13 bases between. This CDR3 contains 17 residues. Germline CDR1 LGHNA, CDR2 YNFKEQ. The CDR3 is CASSQDVRVYSTDTQYF. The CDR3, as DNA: TGTGCCAGCAGCCAAGATGTGCGGGTCTATAGCACAGATACGCAGTATTTT.

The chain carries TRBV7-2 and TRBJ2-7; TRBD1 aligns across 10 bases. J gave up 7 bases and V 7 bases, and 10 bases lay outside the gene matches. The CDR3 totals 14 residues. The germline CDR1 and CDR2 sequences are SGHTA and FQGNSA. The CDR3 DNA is TGTGCCAGCACCCCGGGGGGACAGGGGAGGGAGCAGTACTTC. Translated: CASTPGGQGREQYF. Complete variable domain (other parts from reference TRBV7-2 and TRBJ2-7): GAGVSQSPSNKVTEKGKDVELRCDPISGHTALYWYRQSLGQGLEFLIYFQGNSAPDKSGLPSDRFSAERTGGSVSTLTIQRTQQEDSAVYLCASTPGGQGREQYFGPGTRLTVT.

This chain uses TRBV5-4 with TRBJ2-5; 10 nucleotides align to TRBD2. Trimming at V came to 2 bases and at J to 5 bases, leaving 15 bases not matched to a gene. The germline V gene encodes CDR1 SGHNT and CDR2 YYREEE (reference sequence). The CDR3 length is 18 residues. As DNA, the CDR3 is TGTGCCAGCAGCTTCCCTCGACTAGCGGGTCCACCGGGGGAGACCCAGTACTTC. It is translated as CASSFPRLAGPPGETQYF.

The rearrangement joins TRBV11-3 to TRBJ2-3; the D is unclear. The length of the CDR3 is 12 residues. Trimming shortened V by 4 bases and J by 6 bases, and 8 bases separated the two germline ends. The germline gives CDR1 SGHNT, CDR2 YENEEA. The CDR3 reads CASSSFGDTQYF. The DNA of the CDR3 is TGTGCCAGCAGCTCCTTTGGGGATACGCAGTATTTT.

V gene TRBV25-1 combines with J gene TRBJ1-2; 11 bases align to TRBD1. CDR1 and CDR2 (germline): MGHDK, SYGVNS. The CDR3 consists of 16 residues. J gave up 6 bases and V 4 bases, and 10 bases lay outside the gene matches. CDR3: CASSATGTGGRNGYTF. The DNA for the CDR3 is TGTGCCAGCAGTGCCACCGGGACAGGGGGTCGGAATGGCTACACCTTC.

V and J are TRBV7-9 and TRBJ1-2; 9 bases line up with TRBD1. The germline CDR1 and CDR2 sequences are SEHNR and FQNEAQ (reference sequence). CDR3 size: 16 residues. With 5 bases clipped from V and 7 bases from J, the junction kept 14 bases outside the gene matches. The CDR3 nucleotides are TGTGCCAGCAGCCCGAGTACAGGGGGCAATCTACTTGGCTACACCTTC. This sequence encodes CASSPSTGGNLLGYTF.

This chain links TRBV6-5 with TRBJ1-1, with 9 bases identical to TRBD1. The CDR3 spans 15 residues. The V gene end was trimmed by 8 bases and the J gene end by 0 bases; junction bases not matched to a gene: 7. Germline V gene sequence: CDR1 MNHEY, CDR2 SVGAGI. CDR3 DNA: TGTGCCAGCTTTATCGGACAGGGGCTGAACACTGAAGCTTTCTTT. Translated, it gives CASFIGQGLNTEAFF.

The CDR3 reads CASSLVVGGDTEAFF. The CDR3 nucleotides read TGTGCCAGCAGCTTAGTGGTCGGAGGAGATACTGAAGCTTTCTTT. V gene TRBV11-2 combines with J gene TRBJ1-1; D is undetermined. In germline, CDR1 is SGHAT, CDR2 FQNNGV. CDR3 length equals 15 residues. The V gene lost 1 base and the J gene lost 5 bases, with 14 bases spanning the gap.

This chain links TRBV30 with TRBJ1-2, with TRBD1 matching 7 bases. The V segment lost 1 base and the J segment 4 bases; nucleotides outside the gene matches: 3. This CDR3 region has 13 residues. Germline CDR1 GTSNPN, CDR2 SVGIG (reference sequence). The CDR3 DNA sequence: TGTGCCTGGAGTGGACAGGGACCCTATGGCTACACCTTC. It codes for CAWSGQGPYGYTF.

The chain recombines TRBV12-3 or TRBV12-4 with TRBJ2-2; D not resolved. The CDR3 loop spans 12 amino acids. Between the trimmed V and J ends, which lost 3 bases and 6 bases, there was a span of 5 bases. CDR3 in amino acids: CASSLYSGELFF. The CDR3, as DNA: TGTGCCAGCAGTTTGTACTCCGGGGAGCTGTTTTTT.

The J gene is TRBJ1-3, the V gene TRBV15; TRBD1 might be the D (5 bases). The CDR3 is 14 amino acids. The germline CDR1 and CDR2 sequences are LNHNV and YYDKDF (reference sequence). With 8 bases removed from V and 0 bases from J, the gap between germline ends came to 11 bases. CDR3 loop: CATGAQGSGNTIYF. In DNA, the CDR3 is TGTGCCACCGGGGCGCAGGGCTCTGGAAACACCATATATTTT. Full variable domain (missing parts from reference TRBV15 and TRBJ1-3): DAMVIQNPRYQVTQFGKPVTLSCSQTLNHNVMYWYQQKSSQAPKLLFHYYDKDFNNEADTPDNFQSRRPNTSFCFLDIRSPGLGDTAMYLCATGAQGSGNTIYFGEGSWLTVV.

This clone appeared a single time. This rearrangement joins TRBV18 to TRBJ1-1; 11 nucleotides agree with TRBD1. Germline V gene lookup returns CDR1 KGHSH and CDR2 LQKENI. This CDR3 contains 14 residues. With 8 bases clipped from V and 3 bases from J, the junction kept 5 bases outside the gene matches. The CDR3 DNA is TGTGCCAGCACTCGGGACAGGGGGGACACTGAAGCTTTCTTT. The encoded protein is CASTRDRGDTEAFF.

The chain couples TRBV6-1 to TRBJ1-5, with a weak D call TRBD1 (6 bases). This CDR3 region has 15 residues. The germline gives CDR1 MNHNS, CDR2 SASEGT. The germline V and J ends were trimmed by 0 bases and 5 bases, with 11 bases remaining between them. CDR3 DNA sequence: TGTGCCAGCAGTGAAGCTGGGGGCGCATATCAGCCCCAGCATTTT. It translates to CASSEAGGAYQPQHF.